This T cell receptor beta chain was captured in a study of vaccination and CD4 T cells after COVID-19. This CDR3 spans 14 amino acids. V lost 5 bases to trimming and J lost 4 bases, with 9 bases between them. Germline values: CDR1 LNHDA, CDR2 SQIVND (reference sequence). Of note for this clonotype: The antigen remains unidentified.

An Oncomine TCR Beta short-read assay was used to sequence the DNA from cultured CD4+ T cells. TCRdb passed the PCR reads through MiXCR, listing each CDR3 protein once. The table has roughly 15,000 distinct CDR3 sequences, around 72% seen once. Sample treatment: approximately 9-day PBMC culture with coronavirus spike peptide pools or control peptides (ViraFEST assay). The source is a human donor who had recovered from COVID-19. The specimen was CD4+ T cells from blood, cultured in vitro. This chain uses TRBV19 with TRBJ1-6; tentatively, D is TRBD1 (6 bases). CDR3 DNA sequence: TGTGCCAGTAGTCCGACAGGATATAATTCACCCCTCCACTTT. Its protein product is CASSPTGYNSPLHF.